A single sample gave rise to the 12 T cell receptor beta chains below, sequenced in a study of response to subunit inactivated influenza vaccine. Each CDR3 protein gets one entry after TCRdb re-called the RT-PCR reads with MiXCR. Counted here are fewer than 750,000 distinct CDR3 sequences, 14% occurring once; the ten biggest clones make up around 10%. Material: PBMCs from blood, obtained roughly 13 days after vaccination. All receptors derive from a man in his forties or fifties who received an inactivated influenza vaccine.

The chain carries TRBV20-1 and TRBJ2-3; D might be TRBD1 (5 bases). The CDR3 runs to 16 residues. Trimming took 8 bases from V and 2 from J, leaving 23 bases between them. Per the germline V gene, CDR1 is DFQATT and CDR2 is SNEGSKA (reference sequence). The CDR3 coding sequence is TGCAGTCCACCACCCCGTGGGGCAGACGACACAGATACGCAGTATTTT. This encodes CSPPPRGADDTDTQYF.

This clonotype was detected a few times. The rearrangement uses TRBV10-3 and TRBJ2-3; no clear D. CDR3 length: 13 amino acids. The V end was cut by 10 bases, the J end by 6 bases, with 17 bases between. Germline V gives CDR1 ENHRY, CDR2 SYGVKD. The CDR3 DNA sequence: TGTGCCACCTCGCAGGCGTCTGAGGATACGCAGTATTTT. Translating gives CATSQASEDTQYF.

CDR3 sequence reads: CASSSGTAYQPQHF. In DNA, the CDR3 is TGTGCCAGCAGCTCGGGGACAGCGTATCAGCCCCAGCATTTT. V usage is TRBV6-2 or TRBV6-3 and J usage is TRBJ1-5, with 7 bases matching TRBD1. Germline V gene sequence: CDR1 MNHEY, CDR2 SVGEGT. V lost 6 bases, J lost 5 bases, and 7 bases stayed unmatched. The CDR3 extends over 14 amino acids.

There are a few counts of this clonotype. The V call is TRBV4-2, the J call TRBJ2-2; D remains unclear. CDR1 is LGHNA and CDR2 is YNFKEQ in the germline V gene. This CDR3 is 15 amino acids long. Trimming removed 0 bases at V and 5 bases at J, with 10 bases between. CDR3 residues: CASSQDGQGTGELFF. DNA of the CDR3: TGTGCCAGCAGCCAAGATGGGCAAGGTACCGGGGAGCTGTTTTTT.

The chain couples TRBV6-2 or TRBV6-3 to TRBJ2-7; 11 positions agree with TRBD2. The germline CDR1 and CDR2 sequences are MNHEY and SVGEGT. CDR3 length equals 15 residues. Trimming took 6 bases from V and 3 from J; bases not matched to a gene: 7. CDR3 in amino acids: CASRRLAGTLYEQYF. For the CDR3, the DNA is TGTGCCAGCAGACGACTAGCGGGAACCCTCTACGAGCAGTACTTC.

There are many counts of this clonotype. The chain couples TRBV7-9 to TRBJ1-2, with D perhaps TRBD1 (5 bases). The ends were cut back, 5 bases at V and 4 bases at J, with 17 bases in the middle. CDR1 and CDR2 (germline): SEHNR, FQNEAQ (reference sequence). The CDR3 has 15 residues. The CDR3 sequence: CASSPTQDTFYGYTF. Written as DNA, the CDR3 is TGTGCCAGCAGCCCGACCCAGGACACCTTCTATGGCTACACCTTC.

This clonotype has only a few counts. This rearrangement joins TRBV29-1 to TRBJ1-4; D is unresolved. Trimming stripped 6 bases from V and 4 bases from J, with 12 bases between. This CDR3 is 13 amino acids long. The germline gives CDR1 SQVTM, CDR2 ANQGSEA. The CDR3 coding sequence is TGCAGCGTAGTAGACGGCCTTAATGAAAAACTGTTTTTT. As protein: CSVVDGLNEKLFF.

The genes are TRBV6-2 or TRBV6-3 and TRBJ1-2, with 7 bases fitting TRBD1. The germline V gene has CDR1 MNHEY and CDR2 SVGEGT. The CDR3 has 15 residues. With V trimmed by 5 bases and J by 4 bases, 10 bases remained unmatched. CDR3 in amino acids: CASSRQGPTTYGYTF. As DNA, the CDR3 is TGTGCCAGCAGTCGACAGGGCCCTACGACCTATGGCTACACCTTC.

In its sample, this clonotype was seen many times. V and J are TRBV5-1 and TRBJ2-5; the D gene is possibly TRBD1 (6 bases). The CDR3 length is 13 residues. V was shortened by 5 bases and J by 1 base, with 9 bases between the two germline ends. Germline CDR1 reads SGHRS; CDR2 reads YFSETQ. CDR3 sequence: CASRQGLQETQYF. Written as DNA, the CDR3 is TGCGCCAGCAGACAGGGCCTCCAAGAGACCCAGTACTTC.

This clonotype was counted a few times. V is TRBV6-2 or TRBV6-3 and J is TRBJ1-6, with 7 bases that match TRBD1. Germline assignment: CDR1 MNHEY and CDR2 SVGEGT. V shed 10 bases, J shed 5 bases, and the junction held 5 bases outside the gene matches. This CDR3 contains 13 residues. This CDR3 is CATRQGNNSPLHF. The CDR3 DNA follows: TGTGCCACCAGACAGGGAAATAATTCACCCCTCCACTTT.

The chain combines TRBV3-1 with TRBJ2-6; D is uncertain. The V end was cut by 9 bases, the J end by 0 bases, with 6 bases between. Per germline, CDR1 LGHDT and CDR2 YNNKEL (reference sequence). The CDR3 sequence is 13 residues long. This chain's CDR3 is CASQVSGANVLTF. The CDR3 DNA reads TGTGCCAGTCAAGTCTCTGGGGCCAACGTCCTGACTTTC.

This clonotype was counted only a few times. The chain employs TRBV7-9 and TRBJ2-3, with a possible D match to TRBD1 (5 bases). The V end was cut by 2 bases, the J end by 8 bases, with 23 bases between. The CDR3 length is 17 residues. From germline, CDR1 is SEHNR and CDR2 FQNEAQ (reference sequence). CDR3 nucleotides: TGTGCCAGCAGCTTAAGGCTTTCTCTGCAGGGAAGAGCTACGCAGTATTTT. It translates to CASSLRLSLQGRATQYF.